The 30 T cell receptor beta chains reported below all come from one sample, sequenced in a study of T-cell reconstitution after alpha-beta-depleted transplantation in children. Using unique molecular identifiers, the investigators prepared the TCRbeta library. TCRdb fed the PCR reads into MiXCR, producing one record per CDR3 protein. The sample lists some 600,000 distinct CDR3 sequences, around 17% occurring once. The sample consisted of PBMCs from the stem cell graft donor, taken from the stem cell graft. These TCRs come from a human donor who donated a stem cell graft to a child with acute myeloid leukemia.

This clonotype was seen more than once but under ten times. The rearrangement joins TRBV19 to TRBJ2-3; weak D call: TRBD2 (7 bases). The CDR3 loop spans 17 amino acids. Trimming removed 5 bases from V and 0 bases from J, with 18 bases in between. The germline V gene encodes CDR1 LNHDA and CDR2 SQIVND (reference sequence). CDR3 sequence (DNA): TGTGCCAGTAGTTTCCTCAACCGGGGGGCTAGCACAGATACGCAGTATTTT. As protein: CASSFLNRGASTDTQYF.

This clonotype was seen repeatedly, ten times or more. The chain joins TRBV20-1 to TRBJ2-3; no firm D call. CDR1 and CDR2 from the germline V gene are DFQATT and SNEGSKA (reference sequence). V was trimmed by 2 bases and J by 1 base, leaving 13 bases between them. The CDR3 is 15 residues long. CDR3 sequence: CSARRLLGGTDTQYF. CDR3 DNA sequence: TGCAGTGCTAGACGCTTGTTGGGCGGCACAGATACGCAGTATTTT.

The chain uses TRBV11-2 and TRBJ2-1; 7 bases line up with TRBD2. CDR3 length: 15 amino acids. Looked up from germline, CDR1 is SGHAT and CDR2 is FQNNGV. V gave up 4 bases and J gave up 2 bases; unmatched junction bases: 5. In DNA form, the CDR3 reads TGTGCCAGCAGCTCCCGTGCGGGGGCCTACAATGAGCAGTTCTTC. Translating gives CASSSRAGAYNEQFF.

The CDR3 DNA sequence: TGTGCCAGCAGGCTAAGTGGAGAGAACACTGAAGCTTTCTTT. Residues: CASRLSGENTEAFF. The rearrangement joins TRBV11-2 to TRBJ1-1, with unresolved D. CDR3 length: 14 amino acids. The germline gives CDR1 SGHAT, CDR2 FQNNGV. V was cut by 6 bases and J by 1 base, with 12 bases left in between. The full variable domain, its missing parts supplied by reference TRBV11-2 and TRBJ1-1, is EAGVAQSPRYKIIEKRQSVAFWCNPISGHATLYWYQQILGQGPKLLIQFQNNGVVDDSQLPKDRFSAERLKGVDSTLKIQPAKLEDSAVYLCASRLSGENTEAFFGQGTRLTVV.

This clonotype was seen ten or more times. This sequence joins TRBV4-3 and TRBJ2-7, with TRBD1 matching 7 bases. The CDR3 is 13 residues long. Germline V gene sequence: CDR1 LGHNA, CDR2 YSLEER. The V gene end was trimmed by 4 bases and the J gene end by 7 bases; junction bases not matched to a gene: 7. The CDR3 is CASSLKTGVEQYF. CDR3 nucleotide sequence: TGCGCCAGCAGCCTAAAAACAGGGGTGGAGCAGTACTTC.

The chain employs TRBV28 and TRBJ2-5; the match to TRBD1 covers 12 bases. V lost 4 bases and J lost 6; bases outside the gene matches: 27. From germline, CDR1 is MDHEN and CDR2 SYDVKM. The CDR3 is made up of 22 amino acids. CDR3 in DNA: TGTGCCAGCAGTTCGAGGCAGCGGGACAGGGGGCGGGAAGATGGATGGCGAAAGACCCAGTACTTC. This sequence encodes CASSSRQRDRGREDGWRKTQYF.

This clonotype occurred many times. CDR3 nucleotide sequence: TGCAGTTCTGACAGGGAGACCTCTATGAGAGGCTACACCTTC. Amino acid sequence: CSSDRETSMRGYTF. The V call is TRBV20-1, the J call TRBJ1-2; 7 bases fit TRBD1. There are 14 residues in the CDR3. The germline CDR1 and CDR2 sequences are DFQATT and SNEGSKA (reference sequence). The V gene end was trimmed by 8 bases and the J gene end by 8 bases; junction bases not matched to a gene: 17.

For this clonotype: A much bigger clone sits one base away, suggesting this may be a read error. The V gene is TRBV20-1, the J gene TRBJ2-1; no clear D gene. The length of the CDR3 is 11 residues. The germline V and J ends were trimmed by 7 bases and 5 bases, with 9 bases remaining between them. The germline V gene encodes CDR1 DFQATT and CDR2 SNEGSKA (reference sequence). Written as DNA, the CDR3 is TGCAGTGTAGGCATTAACAATGAGCAGTTCTTC. Translated: CSVGINNEQFF.

This clonotype came up a few times. The chain employs TRBV20-1 and TRBJ2-3, with TRBD2 matching 9 bases. The V and J ends lost 1 base and 5 bases, in that order; junction bases with no gene match: 1. This CDR3 region has 13 residues. Germline CDR1 DFQATT, CDR2 SNEGSKA (reference sequence). CDR3 DNA sequence: TGCAGTGCTAGAGCACTAGCGGGAGATACGCAGTATTTT. Its protein product is CSARALAGDTQYF.

Worth noting for this clonotype: A read error may be the cause here, since a much bigger clone is one base away. CDR3 sequence (DNA): TGCAGCGGGGGACAGGGCGACTACACAGATACGCAGTGTTTT. Protein product: CSGGQGDYTDTQCF. The chain joins TRBV29-1 to TRBJ2-3; 9 positions agree with TRBD1. The length of the CDR3 is 14 residues. Germline V gives CDR1 SQVTM, CDR2 ANQGSEA.

This clonotype was seen repeatedly, ten times or more. The gene calls are TRBV20-1 and TRBJ2-4; maybe TRBD2 (5 bases). Trimming removed 0 bases from V and 3 bases from J, with 15 bases in between. This CDR3 has 16 amino acids. Germline values: CDR1 DFQATT, CDR2 SNEGSKA (reference sequence). The CDR3: CSAREWETISKNIQYF. CDR3 in DNA: TGCAGTGCTAGAGAGTGGGAGACCATTAGCAAAAACATTCAGTACTTC.

This chain uses TRBV5-1 with TRBJ2-3; 9 bases map to TRBD2. The germline V gene has CDR1 SGHRS and CDR2 YFSETQ. V trimming: 4 bases; J trimming: 0 bases; junction bases outside the gene matches: 12. CDR3 length: 18 amino acids. CDR3 amino acids: CASSLLGLASSSTDTQYF. CDR3 bases: TGCGCCAGCAGCCTCCTGGGACTAGCTAGCTCTAGCACAGATACGCAGTATTTT.

A remark on this clonotype: This sequence may be a read error, since a much larger clone differs from it by one base. V and J are TRBV7-2 and TRBJ2-5; D is undetermined. CDR3 length equals 15 residues. V shed 1 base and J shed 2 bases, with 11 bases lying between them. Per the germline V gene, CDR1 is SGHTA and CDR2 is FQGNSA. The CDR3 spells CASSLVWARQETQYF. The CDR3, as DNA: TGTGCCAGCAGCTTAGTATGGGCCAGGCAAGAGACCCAGTACTTC.

This clonotype was seen at least ten times. The chain links TRBV20-1 to TRBJ1-6; D ambiguous. Deletions cut 0 bases from V and 8 bases from J, with 11 bases between. CDR1 is DFQATT and CDR2 is SNEGSKA in the germline V gene (reference sequence). This CDR3 is built from 14 residues. The CDR3 DNA follows: TGCAGTGCTAGAGATTCCGGCCAAGATTCACCCCTCCACTTT. Protein product: CSARDSGQDSPLHF.

This clonotype turned up a few times. The genes are TRBV9 and TRBJ2-2, with 7 bases lining up with TRBD1. The CDR3 runs to 17 residues. The V segment lost 3 bases and the J segment 7 bases; nucleotides outside the gene matches: 15. The V gene's germline CDR1 is SGDLS and CDR2 YYNGEE. The CDR3 reads CASSETTGLGIGGELFF. CDR3 coding DNA: TGTGCCAGCAGCGAGACGACAGGGCTCGGTATTGGCGGGGAGCTGTTTTTT.

This clonotype has only a few counts. The V and J genes are TRBV7-2 and TRBJ2-7, with D possibly being TRBD2 (6 bases). V shed 5 bases and J shed 0 bases, with 14 bases lying between them. The CDR3 sequence is 15 residues long. Germline V gene sequence: CDR1 SGHTA, CDR2 FQGNSA. This CDR3 reads CASSPRSGSSYEQYF. The CDR3 DNA is TGTGCCAGCAGCCCTCGAAGCGGGTCCTCCTACGAGCAGTACTTC. The variable domain in full, completed from reference TRBV7-2 and TRBJ2-7, reads GAGVSQSPSNKVTEKGKDVELRCDPISGHTALYWYRQSLGQGLEFLIYFQGNSAPDKSGLPSDRFSAERTGGSVSTLTIQRTQQEDSAVYLCASSPRSGSSYEQYFGPGTRLTVT.

This clonotype was seen ten or more times. The chain has TRBV20-1 and TRBJ1-1, with 8 bases aligning to TRBD1. Germline assignment: CDR1 DFQATT and CDR2 SNEGSKA (reference sequence). V dropped 5 bases and J dropped 5; count of bases not matched to a gene: 7. This CDR3 contains 13 residues. The CDR3 bases are TGCAGTGCTCCTTGGACAGGGAAGACTGAAGCTTTCTTT. Translation: CSAPWTGKTEAFF.

The genes are TRBV5-6 and TRBJ2-7, with D perhaps being TRBD1 or TRBD2 (5 bases each). Germline V CDR1 and CDR2: SGHDT, YYEEEE. This CDR3 has 19 amino acids. The ends were cut back, 0 bases at V and 1 base at J, with 23 bases in the middle. The CDR3 DNA reads TGTGCCAGCAGCTTGGAAATAGGGACCTCTATACTCAAATCCTACGAGCAGTACTTC. Amino acids: CASSLEIGTSILKSYEQYF.

Note on this clonotype: An end of the junction differs from the germline gene, which may be a read error. V usage is TRBV20-1 and J usage is TRBJ2-1; 9 nucleotides agree with TRBD2. This CDR3 comprises 15 residues. Germline CDR1 and CDR2: DFQATT and SNEGSKA (reference sequence). The CDR3 loop reads CGALKPSGGYNEQFF. Here the CDR3 DNA reads TGCGGTGCTCTAAAGCCGAGCGGGGGGTATAATGAGCAGTTCTTC.

This clonotype was seen repeatedly, ten times or more. V is TRBV9 and J is TRBJ2-3, with 8 bases matching TRBD2. CDR3 size: 14 residues. CDR1 SGDLS and CDR2 YYNGEE come from the germline V gene. Losses at the gene ends were 7 bases for V and 6 bases for J; bases not matched to a gene: 10. CDR3 region: CASALAGSFDTQYF. DNA for the CDR3: TGTGCCAGCGCCTTAGCGGGGTCGTTTGATACGCAGTATTTT. Full variable domain (remainder filled in from reference TRBV9 and TRBJ2-3): DSGVTQTPKHLITATGQRVTLRCSPRSGDLSVYWYQQSLDQGLQFLIQYYNGEERAKGNILERFSAQQFPDLHSELNLSSLELGDSALYFCASALAGSFDTQYFGPGTRLTVL.

This clonotype has at least ten counts. V usage is TRBV7-2 and J usage is TRBJ2-1; D uncertain. In germline, CDR1 is SGHTA, CDR2 FQGNSA. The CDR3 totals 13 residues. The V end was cut by 5 bases, the J end by 10 bases, with 15 bases between. CDR3 loop: CASSQPLEVEQFF. CDR3 DNA: TGTGCCAGCAGCCAACCTCTTGAAGTGGAGCAGTTCTTC.

This clonotype was seen ten or more times. The chain joins TRBV5-1 to TRBJ2-3; 9 nucleotides match TRBD2. The CDR3 sequence is 17 residues long. Trimming removed 0 bases from V and 0 bases from J; junction bases left unmatched: 5. Germline CDR1 and CDR2: SGHRS and YFSETQ. CDR3 sequence: CASSLGPSGDSTDTQYF. CDR3 nucleotide sequence: TGCGCCAGCAGCTTGGGGCCTAGCGGGGATAGCACAGATACGCAGTATTTT. The full variable domain, in which reference TRBV5-1 and TRBJ2-3 provide the parts outside the CDR3, is KAGVTQTPRYLIKTRGQQVTLSCSPISGHRSVSWYQQTPGQGLQFLFEYFSETQRNKGNFPGRFSGRQFSNSRSEMNVSTLELGDSALYLCASSLGPSGDSTDTQYFGPGTRLTVL.

This clonotype was counted a few times. The rearrangement links TRBV20-1 to TRBJ2-1; tentatively, D is TRBD1 (8 bases). CDR3 length: 16 amino acids. Trimming removed 3 bases at V and 5 bases at J, with 20 bases between. The germline gives CDR1 DFQATT, CDR2 SNEGSKA (reference sequence). The CDR3 is CSASSPTGGVHNEQFF. The CDR3 DNA reads TGCAGTGCTAGTTCCCCAACAGGGGGGGTTCACAATGAGCAGTTCTTC.

This clonotype was seen repeatedly, ten times or more. J is TRBJ2-4 and V is TRBV20-1; D gene uncertain. The CDR3 is made up of 11 amino acids. Germline V gives CDR1 DFQATT, CDR2 SNEGSKA (reference sequence). Trimming stripped 5 bases from V and 9 bases from J, with 11 bases between. Here the CDR3 DNA reads TGCAGTGCTTTTAGTATGGCCATTCAGTACTTC. As protein: CSAFSMAIQYF.

This clonotype appeared many times. V usage is TRBV20-1 and J usage is TRBJ1-5; TRBD1 matches at 7 bases. V was clipped by 5 bases and J by 6 bases; unmatched bases: 10. Germline CDR1 and CDR2: DFQATT and SNEGSKA (reference sequence). This CDR3 is 14 amino acids long. The CDR3 sequence: CSASTGAVGQPQHF. Written as DNA, the CDR3 is TGCAGTGCTTCTACAGGGGCGGTTGGTCAGCCCCAGCATTTT.

The V gene is TRBV6-2 or TRBV6-3, the J gene TRBJ2-7, with 9 nucleotides matching TRBD1. This CDR3 is 16 amino acids long. V dropped 6 bases and J dropped 4; count of bases not matched to a gene: 13. Germline V gives CDR1 MNHEY, CDR2 SVGEGT. In DNA form, the CDR3 reads TGTGCCAGCAGCCAAGATTCCGGGACAGGGTTTTACGAGCAGTACTTC. This codes for CASSQDSGTGFYEQYF.

The V gene is TRBV20-1, the J gene TRBJ2-5; tentatively, D is TRBD1 (5 bases). Looked up from germline, CDR1 is DFQATT and CDR2 is SNEGSKA (reference sequence). The V end was cut by 6 bases, the J end by 2 bases, with 13 bases between. The CDR3 runs 13 residues. The CDR3 nucleotides are TGCAGTGCCCTGGGGCGGATTCAAGAGACCCAGTACTTC. Translation: CSALGRIQETQYF.

This clonotype appeared a few times. This chain connects TRBV7-9 to TRBJ2-1, with TRBD2 as a possible D gene (7 bases). CDR3 length equals 13 residues. V was shortened by 10 bases and J by 5 bases, with 15 bases between the two germline ends. CDR1 is SEHNR, CDR2 FQNEAQ, per germline (reference sequence). This CDR3 reads CAILGGGHNEQFF. CDR3 DNA: TGTGCCATCCTGGGGGGGGGGCACAATGAGCAGTTCTTC.

This clonotype was recorded many times. This rearrangement joins TRBV6-4 to TRBJ2-1; TRBD1 agrees at 7 bases. The CDR3 runs to 16 residues. Germline V gene data show CDR1 as MRHNA and CDR2 as SNTAGT. V shed 0 bases and J 4 bases; nucleotides not matched to a gene: 6. The CDR3 loop is CASSDSRDRIYNEQFF. In nucleotides, the CDR3 is TGTGCCAGCAGTGACTCCCGGGACAGAATATACAATGAGCAGTTCTTC.

The sample holds a few counts of this clonotype. V and J are TRBV5-5 and TRBJ1-3; unclear D gene. The ends were cut back, 3 bases at V and 1 base at J, with 11 bases in the middle. CDR1 and CDR2 (germline): SGHKS, YYEKEE (reference sequence). This CDR3 spans 15 amino acids. DNA of the CDR3: TGTGCCAGCAGCTCGCCACCGGAATCTGGAAACACCATATATTTT. Translated: CASSSPPESGNTIYF.